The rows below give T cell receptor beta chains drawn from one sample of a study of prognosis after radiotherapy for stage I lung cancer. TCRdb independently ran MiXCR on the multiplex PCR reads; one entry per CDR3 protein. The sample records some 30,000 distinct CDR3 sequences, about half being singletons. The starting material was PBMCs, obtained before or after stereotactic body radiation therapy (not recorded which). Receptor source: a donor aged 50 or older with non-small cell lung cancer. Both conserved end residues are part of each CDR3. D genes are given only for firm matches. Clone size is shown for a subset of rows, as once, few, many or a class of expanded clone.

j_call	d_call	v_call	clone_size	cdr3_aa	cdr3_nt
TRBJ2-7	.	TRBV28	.	CATSFFDRSYEQYF	TGTGCCACCAGTTTCTTTGACCGCTCATACGAGCAGTACTTC
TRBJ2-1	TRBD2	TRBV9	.	CASSRGLAGVRSEQFF	TGTGCCAGCAGCCGGGGACTAGCGGGAGTTCGTAGTGAGCAGTTCTTC
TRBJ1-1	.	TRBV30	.	CAWSPVRYRPNTEAFF	TGTGCCTGGAGTCCCGTTCGGTACAGGCCGAACACTGAAGCTTTCTTT
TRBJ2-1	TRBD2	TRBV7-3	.	CASSSLAGVYNEQFF	TGTGCCAGCAGCTCCTTAGCGGGAGTCTACAATGAGCAGTTCTTC
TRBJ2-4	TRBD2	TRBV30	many	CAWGRLAGLAKNIQYF	TGTGCCTGGGGGAGACTAGCGGGACTAGCCAAAAACATTCAGTACTTC
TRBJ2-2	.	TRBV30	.	CAWSDRNTGELFF	TGTGCCTGGAGTGACCGGAACACCGGGGAGCTGTTTTTT
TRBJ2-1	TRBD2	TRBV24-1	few	CATATSGQYYSEQFF	TGTGCCACAGCGACTAGCGGTCAATACTACAGTGAGCAGTTCTTC
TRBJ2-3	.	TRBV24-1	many	CATSGSFRDSTDTQYF	TGTGCCACCAGTGGCTCATTCAGGGATAGCACAGATACGCAGTATTTT
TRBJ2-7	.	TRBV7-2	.	CASSSLSQVGEQYF	TGTGCCAGCAGCTCATTAAGCCAAGTGGGGGAGCAGTACTTC
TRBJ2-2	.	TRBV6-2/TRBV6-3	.	CASSYGTAGELFF	TGTGCCAGCAGTTACGGGACTGCCGGGGAGCTGTTTTTT
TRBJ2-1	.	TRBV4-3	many	CASSQEPNWGNEQFF	TGCGCCAGCAGCCAAGAACCTAATTGGGGCAATGAGCAGTTCTTC
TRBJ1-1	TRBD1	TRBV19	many	CASKPSTGLPLNTEAFF	TGTGCCAGTAAACCTTCGACAGGGCTACCCTTGAACACTGAAGCTTTCTTT
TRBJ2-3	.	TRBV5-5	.	CASSLYLGGILDTQYF	TGTGCCAGCAGCTTGTATTTAGGAGGGATCTTAGATACGCAGTATTTT
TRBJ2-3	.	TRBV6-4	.	CASSATIVDTQYF	TGTGCCAGCAGTGCAACTATTGTAGATACTCAGTATTTT
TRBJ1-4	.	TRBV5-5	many	CASSLRSTPTTNEKLFF	TGTGCCAGCAGCTTGAGGTCCACCCCAACAACTAATGAAAAACTGTTTTTT